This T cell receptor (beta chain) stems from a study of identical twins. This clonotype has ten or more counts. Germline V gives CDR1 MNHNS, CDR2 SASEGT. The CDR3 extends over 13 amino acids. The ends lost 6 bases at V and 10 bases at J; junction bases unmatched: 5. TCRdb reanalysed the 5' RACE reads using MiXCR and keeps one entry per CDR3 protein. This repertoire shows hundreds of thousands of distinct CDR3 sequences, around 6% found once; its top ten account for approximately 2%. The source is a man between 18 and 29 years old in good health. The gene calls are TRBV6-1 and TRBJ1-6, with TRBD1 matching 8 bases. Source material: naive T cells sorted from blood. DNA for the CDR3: TGTGCCAGCAGCAGACAGGGGCCATCACCCCTCCACTTT. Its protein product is CASSRQGPSPLHF.